Presented here are 18 T cell receptor beta chains from one specimen sequenced in a study of identical twins. TCRdb analysed the 5' RACE reads with MiXCR anew, one entry per CDR3 protein. The top ten hold around 13% of the sample, which has roughly 720,000 distinct CDR3 sequences, 15% to 20% seen once. These records were also assigned to another study, of T cells expressing NK-cell markers.

Sequencing used PBMCs. These receptors were collected from a woman between 18 and 30 years old in good health.

The chain uses TRBV18 and TRBJ2-5, with D perhaps matching TRBD2 (6 bases). The germline V and J ends were trimmed by 3 bases and 5 bases, with 10 bases remaining between them. Looked up from germline, CDR1 is KGHSH and CDR2 is LQKENI. The CDR3 loop spans 13 amino acids. The CDR3 loop reads CASSPGGDETQYF. The CDR3 nucleotides are TGTGCCAGCTCACCGGGCGGGGATGAGACCCAGTACTTC.

This chain connects TRBV25-1 to TRBJ2-3; 9 positions agree with TRBD2. In germline, CDR1 is MGHDK, CDR2 SYGVNS. CDR3 size: 14 residues. The ends lost 6 bases at V and 5 bases at J; junction bases unmatched: 6. The CDR3 sequence is CASRVAGVRDTQYF. CDR3 coding DNA: TGTGCCAGCAGAGTAGCGGGAGTAAGAGATACGCAGTATTTT.

This clonotype has ten or more counts. The chain couples TRBV3-1 to TRBJ1-2; D gene ambiguous. Germline lookup yields CDR1 LGHDT and CDR2 YNNKEL (reference sequence). The CDR3 runs 14 residues. Trimming stripped 2 bases from V and 4 bases from J, with 11 bases between. The CDR3 nucleotides are TGTGCCAGCAGCCAACGAGGACCTAGCTATGGCTACACCTTC. It translates to CASSQRGPSYGYTF.

The rearrangement uses TRBV5-1 and TRBJ2-1, with 7 bases lining up with TRBD2. Germline assignment: CDR1 SGHRS and CDR2 YFSETQ. The CDR3 covers 15 residues. Trimming removed 4 bases from V and 0 bases from J; junction bases left unmatched: 4. Here the CDR3 reads CASSMRESSYNEQFF. Here the CDR3 DNA reads TGCGCCAGCAGCATGCGGGAGTCCTCCTACAATGAGCAGTTCTTC.

The J gene is TRBJ2-7, the V gene TRBV4-2; 7 bases align to TRBD1. The CDR3 spans 15 residues. V lost 2 bases, J lost 0 bases, and 4 bases stayed unmatched. Germline V gives CDR1 LGHNA, CDR2 YNFKEQ. The CDR3 loop reads CASSQPGTDSYEQYF. As DNA, the CDR3 is TGTGCCAGCAGCCAACCCGGGACAGACTCCTACGAGCAGTACTTC.

This clonotype was counted ten times or more. The chain is built from TRBV10-2 and TRBJ2-1, with D maybe TRBD2 (5 bases). V lost 10 bases and J 2 bases, leaving 15 bases between the germline ends. The CDR3 is 14 amino acids. Germline lookup yields CDR1 WSHSY and CDR2 SAAADI. CDR3 bases: TGCGCCACCTCCGCGGGCCTGACCTACAATGAGCAGTTCTTC. Protein: CATSAGLTYNEQFF.

This clonotype was detected a few times. The gene calls are TRBV20-1 and TRBJ1-1; D is unclear. Trimming shortened V by 5 bases and J by 3 bases, and 10 bases separated the two germline ends. There are 12 residues in the CDR3. Germline CDR1 DFQATT, CDR2 SNEGSKA (reference sequence). CDR3 nucleotides: TGCAGTGCTCCTCCGGGAGACACTGAAGCTTTCTTT. It yields the protein CSAPPGDTEAFF.

In its sample, this clonotype was seen once. V usage is TRBV2 and J usage is TRBJ2-5; D is undetermined. The germline CDR1 and CDR2 sequences are SNHLY and FYNNEI. The CDR3 has 12 amino acids. V was cut by 9 bases and J by 1 base, with 9 bases left in between. Written as DNA, the CDR3 is TGTGCCAGTAGGACCAGCCAAGAGACCCAGTACTTC. Translation: CASRTSQETQYF.

This clonotype has just a few counts. The rearrangement links TRBV20-1 to TRBJ1-1; no definite D call. This CDR3 spans 13 amino acids. V shed 5 bases and J shed 6 bases, with 16 bases lying between them. Germline loops: CDR1 DFQATT, CDR2 SNEGSKA (reference sequence). The chain's CDR3 is CSAPSLGEAEAFF. The DNA for the CDR3 is TGCAGTGCTCCGAGCCTAGGAGAGGCTGAAGCTTTCTTT.

V gene TRBV12-3 or TRBV12-4 combines with J gene TRBJ1-3; D is unresolved. V was shortened by 6 bases and J by 4 bases, with 16 bases between the two germline ends. This CDR3 is built from 15 residues. The CDR3 here is CASRPQSLVGNTIYF. CDR3 nucleotides: TGTGCCAGCAGACCCCAATCCCTCGTCGGAAACACCATATATTTT.

This clonotype was counted only a few times. J is TRBJ2-2 and V is TRBV12-3 or TRBV12-4; 12 bases agree with TRBD2. The CDR3 runs 18 residues. With 6 bases clipped from V and 3 bases from J, the junction kept 11 bases outside the gene matches. CDR3 in amino acids: CASRPNRLAGDHTGELFF. The CDR3 nucleotides are TGTGCCAGCAGACCCAACCGACTAGCGGGGGACCACACCGGGGAGCTGTTTTTT.

This chain links TRBV12-3 or TRBV12-4 with TRBJ2-2; 7 positions agree with TRBD2. This CDR3 region has 16 residues. V shed 4 bases, J shed 3 bases, and the junction held 8 bases outside the gene matches. The CDR3 reads CASSSGLGLDTGELFF. Written as DNA, the CDR3 is TGTGCCAGCAGTTCCGGACTAGGTCTGGACACCGGGGAGCTGTTTTTT.

The chain couples TRBV29-1 to TRBJ1-2; D remains unclear. V lost 7 bases to trimming and J lost 5 bases, with 2 bases between them. This CDR3 has 8 residues. Germline V gene lookup returns CDR1 SQVTM and CDR2 ANQGSEA. This CDR3 is CSAYGYTF. Here the CDR3 DNA reads TGCAGCGCGTATGGCTACACCTTC.

This clonotype was detected a few times. This chain's CDR3 is CASVLNTGELFF. The CDR3 DNA follows: TGTGCCAGCGTATTGAACACCGGGGAGCTGTTTTTT. The chain uses TRBV11-2 and TRBJ2-2; no firm D call. The CDR3 sequence is 12 residues long. V was pared by 8 bases and J by 1 base, with 5 bases between. The germline V gene encodes CDR1 SGHAT and CDR2 FQNNGV.

This clonotype was picked up a small number of times. This chain joins TRBV29-1 and TRBJ1-1; the D gene is possibly TRBD1 (6 bases). Germline-derived CDR1 and CDR2 are SQVTM and ANQGSEA. Between the trimmed V and J ends, which lost 4 bases and 5 bases, there was a span of 23 bases. The CDR3 is made up of 16 amino acids. CDR3: CSVVVSGRGYRTEAFF. DNA for the CDR3: TGCAGCGTTGTAGTATCGGGCAGGGGATATCGGACTGAAGCTTTCTTT.

This clonotype has at least ten counts. The chain employs TRBV6-5 and TRBJ2-7; D is ambiguous. The V gene lost 0 bases and the J gene lost 5 bases, with 8 bases spanning the gap. Germline V CDR1 and CDR2: MNHEY, SVGAGI. The CDR3 is made up of 13 amino acids. The CDR3 DNA is TGTGCCAGCAGTTACTCGGTGGATGACGAGCAGTACTTC. Translation gives CASSYSVDDEQYF.

The genes are TRBV2 and TRBJ2-2; D possibly corresponds to TRBD1 (6 bases). The V gene's germline CDR1 is SNHLY and CDR2 FYNNEI. CDR3 length: 12 amino acids. Trimming took 4 bases from V and 7 from J, leaving 7 bases between them. CDR3 nucleotide sequence: TGTGCCAGCAGTGCCAGGGGCGGGGAGCTGTTTTTT. Protein sequence: CASSARGGELFF.

This clonotype came up a few times. The chain links TRBV5-1 to TRBJ2-3, with a weak D call TRBD1 (5 bases). CDR3 length: 16 amino acids. V shed 0 bases and J shed 1 base, with 12 bases lying between them. Germline loops: CDR1 SGHRS, CDR2 YFSETQ. The CDR3 reads CASSLAGQGRTDTQYF. Written as DNA, the CDR3 is TGCGCCAGCAGCTTGGCCGGGCAGGGTCGCACAGATACGCAGTATTTT.